This T cell receptor beta chain was identified during a study of blood T cells in healthy people across ages. Looked up from germline, CDR1 is LGHDT and CDR2 is YNNKEL (reference sequence). The CDR3 spans 13 residues. A second PCR, run for about 7 to 11 cycles, used a sample-barcoded 5' primer plus a J-beta primer mix. Each CDR3 protein gets one entry after TCRdb re-called the 5' RACE reads with MiXCR. Of hundreds of thousands of distinct CDR3 sequences listed, 43% are singletons. This chain uses TRBV3-1 with TRBJ2-4; the D gene is possibly TRBD1 (5 bases). Matching the DNA end better, TRBJ2-7 makes the J call doubtful. Material for sequencing was blood. This sequence was found in an older woman in good health. The CDR3 is CASLGESSYEQYF. CDR3 sequence (DNA): TGTGCCAGCCTAGGGGAAAGTTCCTACGAGCAGTACTTC.